Below are 8 T cell receptor beta chains sequenced from a single sample in a study of technical replicates of blood from a few donors. Assay used: immunoSEQ multiplex PCR; TCRdb lists only in-frame clones, some missing. This table holds around 78,000 clones, roughly 94% found once. Sequenced sample: T cells isolated from PBMCs. Source of these receptors: a human donor in good health.

This chain connects TRBV9 to TRBJ1-1, with a possible D match to TRBD1 (5 bases). The V and J ends lost 0 bases and 3 bases respectively, with 9 bases between them. Germline V gene data show CDR1 as SGDLS and CDR2 as YYNGEE. The CDR3 totals 14 residues. This CDR3 reads CASSVGGGDTEAFF. CDR3 bases: TGTGCCAGCAGCGTAGGGGGAGGGGACACTGAAGCTTTCTTT. Drawing the rest from reference TRBV9 and TRBJ1-1, the complete variable domain is DSGVTQTPKHLITATGQRVTLRCSPRSGDLSVYWYQQSLDQGLQFLIQYYNGEERAKGNILERFSAQQFPDLHSELNLSSLELGDSALYFCASSVGGGDTEAFFGQGTRLTVV.

The chain uses TRBV10-1 and TRBJ1-1; no firm D call. V gave up 3 bases and J gave up 0 bases, with 32 bases separating them. CDR1 is WNHNN and CDR2 is SYGVQD in the germline V gene (reference sequence). The CDR3 runs to 22 residues. The CDR3 loop reads CASSDNEVLASLLEEMNTEAFF. For the CDR3, the DNA is TGCGCCAGCAGTGATAATGAGGTACTCGCCTCGCTCCTCGAAGAAATGAACACTGAAGCTTTCTTT.

The V gene is TRBV28, the J gene TRBJ2-7; TRBD2 matches 15 bases. Germline V CDR1 and CDR2: MDHEN, SYDVKM. The CDR3 is 18 amino acids. Losses at the gene ends were 3 bases for V and 4 bases for J; bases not matched to a gene: 10. The CDR3, as DNA: TGTGCCAGCAGTTTGTCGGGACTAGCGGGAGGTGGTTGGTACGAGCAGTACTTC. It encodes CASSLSGLAGGGWYEQYF.

The CDR3 is CASSLRDRGFNEQFF. For the CDR3, the DNA is TGTGCCAGCAGCCTCCGGGACAGGGGGTTCAATGAGCAGTTCTTC. This chain links TRBV2 with TRBJ2-1; 11 bases are shared with TRBD1. This CDR3 spans 15 amino acids. Germline CDR1 SNHLY, CDR2 FYNNEI. V lost 6 bases and J lost 6; bases outside the gene matches: 7.

The CDR3 is CSDVRVGGGGTDTQYF. The DNA for the CDR3 is TGCAGCGACGTTCGGGTGGGAGGGGGAGGGACAGATACGCAGTATTTT. V is TRBV29-1 and J is TRBJ2-3; D is possibly TRBD2 (7 bases). CDR3 length equals 16 residues. Deletions cut 7 bases from V and 3 bases from J, with 23 bases between. From germline, CDR1 is SQVTM and CDR2 ANQGSEA.

The chain employs TRBV5-1 and TRBJ1-2, with D perhaps matching TRBD1 (6 bases). Germline lookup yields CDR1 SGHRS and CDR2 YFSETQ. The CDR3 is 14 amino acids. The V and J ends lost 4 bases and 4 bases respectively, with 14 bases between them. The CDR3 is CASSSGGGVYGYTF. The CDR3 DNA follows: TGCGCCAGCAGCAGTGGTGGGGGCGTCTATGGCTACACCTTC.

The chain links TRBV6-1 to TRBJ1-4; no clear D. The CDR3 is 15 residues long. Germline CDR1 is MNHNS and CDR2 is SASEGT. The V end lost 6 bases, the J end lost 4 bases, and 15 bases lay between the germline ends. The CDR3 is CASREGTVGNEKLFF. The CDR3 DNA follows: TGTGCCAGCAGAGAGGGAACAGTAGGTAATGAAAAACTGTTTTTT.

The chain has TRBV10-1 and TRBJ2-1; TRBD2 matches 8 bases. With 0 bases clipped from V and 6 bases from J, the junction kept 7 bases outside the gene matches. CDR1 and CDR2 (germline): WNHNN, SYGVQD (reference sequence). The CDR3 runs to 16 residues. The CDR3 region is CASSESSLAGFNEQFF. The CDR3 DNA sequence: TGCGCCAGCAGTGAGTCGAGTCTAGCGGGCTTCAATGAGCAGTTCTTC.